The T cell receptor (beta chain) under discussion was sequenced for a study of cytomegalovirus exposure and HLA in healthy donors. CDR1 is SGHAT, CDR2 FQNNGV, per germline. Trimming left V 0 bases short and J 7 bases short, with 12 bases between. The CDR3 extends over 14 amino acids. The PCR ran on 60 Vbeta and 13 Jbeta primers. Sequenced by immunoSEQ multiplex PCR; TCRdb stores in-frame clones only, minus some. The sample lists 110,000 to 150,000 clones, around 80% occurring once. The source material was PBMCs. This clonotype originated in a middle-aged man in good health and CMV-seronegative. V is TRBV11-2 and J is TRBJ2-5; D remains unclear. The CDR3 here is CASSLEETTGTQYF. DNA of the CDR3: TGTGCCAGCAGCTTAGAAGAAACTACGGGGACCCAGTACTTC.